This TCR beta chain is from a study of human T cells and chemical hapten exposure. TCRdb reprocessed the RACE reads via MiXCR and lists one record per CDR3 protein. The data show under 100,000 distinct CDR3 sequences, roughly 8.5% seen once. There are 15 residues in the CDR3. V was clipped by 3 bases and J by 1 base, with 10 bases between them. Looked up from germline, CDR1 is SGHRS and CDR2 is YFSETQ. The time point denotes: pre-sensitization, week 0. Treatment specified: therapeutic diphenylcyclopropenone sensitization with weekly scalp DPC. This chain joins TRBV5-1 and TRBJ2-2; D perhaps matches TRBD1 (6 bases). Sequencing used whole blood, obtained in connection with sensitization to the hapten diphenylcyclopropenone (DPC). The clonotype comes from a man aged 40-55 years with alopecia areata. Some clones in this sample may be carry-over from other donors' samples. The CDR3 protein is CASSSFRGNTGELFF. The CDR3 nucleotides are TGCGCCAGCAGCTCGTTCAGGGGGAACACCGGGGAGCTGTTTTTT.